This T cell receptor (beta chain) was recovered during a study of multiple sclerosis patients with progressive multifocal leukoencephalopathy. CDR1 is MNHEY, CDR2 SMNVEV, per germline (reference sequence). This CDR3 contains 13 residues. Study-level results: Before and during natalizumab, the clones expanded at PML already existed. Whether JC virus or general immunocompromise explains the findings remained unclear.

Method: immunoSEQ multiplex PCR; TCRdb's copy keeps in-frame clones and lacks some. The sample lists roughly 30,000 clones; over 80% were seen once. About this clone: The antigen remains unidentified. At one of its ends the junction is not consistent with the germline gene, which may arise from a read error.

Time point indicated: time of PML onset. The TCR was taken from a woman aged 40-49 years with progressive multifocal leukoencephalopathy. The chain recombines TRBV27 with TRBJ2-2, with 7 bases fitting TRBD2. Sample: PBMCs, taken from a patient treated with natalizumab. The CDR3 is CASREAGTGERFF. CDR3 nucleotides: TGTGCCAGCCGCGAAGCGGGGACCGGGGAGCGGTTTTTT.